This T cell receptor (beta chain) was identified in a study of cytomegalovirus exposure and HLA in healthy donors. Study results and limitations: When analyzed later, the rates of TCR association showed variation by HLA locus, with DRB1 the most and HLA-C the fewest.

Germline assignment: CDR1 MRHNA and CDR2 SNTAGT. CDR3 size: 16 residues. With 4 bases clipped from V and 4 bases from J, the junction kept 9 bases outside the gene matches. PCR involved 60 Vbeta and 13 Jbeta primers. TCRdb keeps only in-frame clones here, not all; method: immunoSEQ multiplex PCR. The table records about 180,000 clones, around 76% of them present only once. This clone was seen only once. Its matching antigen is unknown. The chain is built from TRBV6-4 and TRBJ2-1, with 8 nucleotides matching TRBD2. The receptor comes from a man aged 35-49 years in good health and CMV-seronegative. Material: PBMCs. This CDR3 reads CASSGDAAGGYNEQFF. CDR3 coding DNA: TGTGCCAGCAGTGGGGACGCTGCGGGAGGATACAATGAGCAGTTCTTC.